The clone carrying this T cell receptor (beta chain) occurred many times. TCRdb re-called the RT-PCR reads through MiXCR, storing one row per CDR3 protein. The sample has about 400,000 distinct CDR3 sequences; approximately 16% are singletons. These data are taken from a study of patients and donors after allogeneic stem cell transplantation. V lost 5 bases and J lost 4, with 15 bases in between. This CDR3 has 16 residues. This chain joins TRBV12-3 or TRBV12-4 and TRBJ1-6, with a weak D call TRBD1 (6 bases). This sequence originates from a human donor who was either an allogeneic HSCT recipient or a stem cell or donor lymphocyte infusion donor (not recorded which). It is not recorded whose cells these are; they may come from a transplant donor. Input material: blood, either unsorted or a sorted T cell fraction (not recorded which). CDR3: CASSPGQFGYNSPLHF. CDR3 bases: TGTGCCAGCAGTCCCGGACAGTTCGGGTATAATTCACCCCTCCACTTT.